This is a list of T cell receptor beta chains from one sample in a study of patients and donors after allogeneic stem cell transplantation. Each CDR3 protein is one row after TCRdb ran MiXCR on the RT-PCR reads. This table has about a million distinct CDR3 sequences, approximately 18% appearing once. Sequencing was done on a sample of blood, either unsorted or a sorted T cell fraction (not recorded which). The receptors here all came from a human donor who was either an allogeneic HSCT recipient or a stem cell or donor lymphocyte infusion donor (not recorded which). It is not recorded whose cells these are; they may come from a transplant donor. The CDR3 runs from the conserved cysteine through the conserved F or W. The D gene is left open where the match is weak. Only some rows state a clone size, as once, few, many or a class for expanded clones.

J gene: TRBJ2-1
D gene: TRBD1
clone size: many
V gene: TRBV4-2
CDR3 length: 17
CDR3 protein: CASSQDSGQGALNEQFF
CDR3 DNA: TGTGCCAGCAGCCAAGATAGTGGGCAGGGGGCATTGAATGAGCAGTTCTTC

J gene: TRBJ2-4
D gene: TRBD2
clone size: few
V gene: TRBV27
CDR3 length: 16
CDR3 protein: CASSPRLAGAKNIQYF
CDR3 DNA: TGTGCCAGCAGTCCCCGACTAGCGGGAGCCAAAAACATTCAGTACTTC

J gene: TRBJ2-7
D gene: TRBD2
clone size: NA
V gene: TRBV12-3/TRBV12-4
CDR3 length: 15
CDR3 protein: CASSLGGLERPEQYF
CDR3 DNA: TGTGCCAGCAGTCTAGGTGGACTAGAACGCCCCGAGCAGTACTTC

J gene: TRBJ2-2
D gene: TRBD2
clone size: NA
V gene: TRBV28
CDR3 length: 15
CDR3 protein: CASSFSGGFIGELFF
CDR3 DNA: TGTGCCAGCAGTTTCAGCGGGGGGTTTATCGGGGAGCTGTTTTTT

J gene: TRBJ1-1
D gene: NA
clone size: NA
V gene: TRBV20-1
CDR3 length: 13
CDR3 protein: CSARGMKGTEAFF
CDR3 DNA: TGCAGTGCTAGAGGCATGAAGGGTACTGAAGCTTTCTTT

J gene: TRBJ1-5
D gene: TRBD1
clone size: few
V gene: TRBV28
CDR3 length: 15
CDR3 protein: CASSSPTGDNQPQHF
CDR3 DNA: TGTGCCAGCAGTAGCCCGACAGGGGACAATCAGCCCCAGCATTTT

J gene: TRBJ2-7
D gene: TRBD1
clone size: NA
V gene: TRBV5-1
CDR3 length: 15
CDR3 protein: CASSFTGDRYYEQYF
CDR3 DNA: TGCGCCAGCAGCTTTACAGGGGATAGGTACTACGAGCAGTACTTC

J gene: TRBJ2-2
D gene: TRBD2
clone size: many
V gene: TRBV12-3/TRBV12-4
CDR3 length: 15
CDR3 protein: CASSIAGKNTGELFF
CDR3 DNA: TGTGCCAGCAGTATAGCGGGGAAGAACACCGGGGAGCTGTTTTTT

J gene: TRBJ2-1
D gene: TRBD2
clone size: NA
V gene: TRBV7-7
CDR3 length: 13
CDR3 protein: CASSLTGAGEQFF
CDR3 DNA: TGTGCTAGCAGCTTAACTGGAGCGGGGGAGCAGTTCTTC

J gene: TRBJ2-2
D gene: TRBD1
clone size: NA
V gene: TRBV4-3
CDR3 length: 15
CDR3 protein: CASSQGTGRAGELFF
CDR3 DNA: TGCGCCAGCAGCCAAGGGACAGGGCGGGCCGGGGAGCTGTTTTTT

J gene: TRBJ2-7
D gene: TRBD1
clone size: few
V gene: TRBV27
CDR3 length: 16
CDR3 protein: CASSSTPRQGEEEQYF
CDR3 DNA: TGTGCCAGCAGTTCTACCCCCCGACAGGGGGAGGAGGAGCAGTACTTC

J gene: TRBJ2-1
D gene: TRBD2
clone size: many
V gene: TRBV5-1
CDR3 length: 19
CDR3 protein: CASSRTGTSGGSSYNEQFF
CDR3 DNA: TGCGCCAGCAGCAGAACCGGGACTAGCGGGGGAAGCTCCTACAATGAGCAGTTCTTC

J gene: TRBJ2-1
D gene: NA
clone size: few
V gene: TRBV20-1
CDR3 length: 14
CDR3 protein: CSAPAGQFYNEQFF
CDR3 DNA: TGCAGTGCTCCAGCGGGACAATTCTACAATGAGCAGTTCTTC

J gene: TRBJ2-3
D gene: NA
clone size: NA
V gene: TRBV7-3
CDR3 length: 13
CDR3 protein: CASSLRQPDTQYF
CDR3 DNA: TGTGCCAGCAGCTTAAGACAGCCAGATACGCAGTATTTT

J gene: TRBJ2-7
D gene: TRBD2
clone size: NA
V gene: TRBV19
CDR3 length: 16
CDR3 protein: CASSVAGARITHEQYF
CDR3 DNA: TGTGCCAGTAGTGTGGCGGGAGCGAGGATTACGCACGAGCAGTACTTC

J gene: TRBJ2-7
D gene: TRBD2
clone size: few
V gene: TRBV3-1
CDR3 length: 17
CDR3 protein: CASSQVLSGGTTYEQYF
CDR3 DNA: TGTGCCAGCAGCCAAGTACTTAGCGGGGGTACCACTTACGAGCAGTACTTC

J gene: TRBJ2-2
D gene: TRBD2
clone size: NA
V gene: TRBV5-1
CDR3 length: 18
CDR3 protein: CASSRTGLAGGPSGELFF
CDR3 DNA: TGCGCCAGCAGCAGAACGGGACTAGCGGGAGGGCCTAGCGGGGAGCTGTTTTTT

J gene: TRBJ2-5
D gene: TRBD2
clone size: NA
V gene: TRBV30
CDR3 length: 16
CDR3 protein: CAWSVSPKLAKETQYF
CDR3 DNA: TGTGCCTGGAGTGTATCCCCGAAACTAGCGAAAGAGACCCAGTACTTC

J gene: TRBJ1-6
D gene: NA
clone size: NA
V gene: TRBV4-1
CDR3 length: 15
CDR3 protein: CASSAQVGGGPPLHF
CDR3 DNA: TGCGCCAGCAGCGCACAGGTAGGGGGTGGTCCACCCCTCCACTTT

J gene: TRBJ1-6
D gene: NA
clone size: few
V gene: TRBV2
CDR3 length: 15
CDR3 protein: CASSATSSYNSPLHF
CDR3 DNA: TGTGCCAGCAGTGCTACGAGCTCCTATAATTCACCCCTCCACTTT

J gene: TRBJ1-2
D gene: TRBD1
clone size: NA
V gene: TRBV12-3/TRBV12-4
CDR3 length: 15
CDR3 protein: CASSARDRDYYGYTF
CDR3 DNA: TGTGCCAGCAGTGCCCGGGACAGGGATTACTATGGCTACACCTTC

J gene: TRBJ2-2
D gene: NA
clone size: NA
V gene: TRBV18
CDR3 length: 17
CDR3 protein: CASSPQARRGNTGELFF
CDR3 DNA: TGTGCCAGCTCACCACAAGCTAGGAGAGGGAACACCGGGGAGCTGTTTTTT

J gene: TRBJ2-1
D gene: NA
clone size: few
V gene: TRBV4-3
CDR3 length: 15
CDR3 protein: CASSQVGQGLNEQFF
CDR3 DNA: TGCGCCAGCAGCCAAGTTGGGCAGGGGTTGAATGAGCAGTTCTTC

J gene: TRBJ2-3
D gene: NA
clone size: NA
V gene: TRBV28
CDR3 length: 15
CDR3 protein: CASLSGTFGTDTQYF
CDR3 DNA: TGTGCCAGCCTGAGTGGGACTTTTGGCACAGATACGCAGTATTTT

J gene: TRBJ2-2
D gene: TRBD2
clone size: NA
V gene: TRBV6-5
CDR3 length: 18
CDR3 protein: CASSYPIAGGMSTGELFF
CDR3 DNA: TGTGCCAGCAGTTACCCGATAGCGGGAGGGATGAGCACCGGGGAGCTGTTTTTT

J gene: TRBJ2-7
D gene: NA
clone size: NA
V gene: TRBV6-1
CDR3 length: 13
CDR3 protein: CASSEPRVNEQYF
CDR3 DNA: TGTGCCAGCAGTGAACCCAGGGTTAACGAGCAGTACTTC

J gene: TRBJ1-5
D gene: NA
clone size: NA
V gene: TRBV20-1
CDR3 length: 16
CDR3 protein: CSARGVRTASDQPQHF
CDR3 DNA: TGCAGTGCTAGAGGAGTCAGGACGGCCTCCGATCAGCCCCAGCATTTT

J gene: TRBJ2-5
D gene: TRBD2
clone size: few
V gene: TRBV28
CDR3 length: 15
CDR3 protein: CASSPYREAQETQYF
CDR3 DNA: TGTGCCAGCAGTCCCTATCGGGAGGCCCAAGAGACCCAGTACTTC

J gene: TRBJ1-1
D gene: NA
clone size: NA
V gene: TRBV25-1
CDR3 length: 13
CDR3 protein: CASSIFKNAEAFF
CDR3 DNA: TGTGCCAGCAGTATTTTTAAAAACGCTGAAGCTTTCTTT

J gene: TRBJ2-7
D gene: NA
clone size: few
V gene: TRBV20-1
CDR3 length: 16
CDR3 protein: CSAEDGEGRTIYEQYF
CDR3 DNA: TGCAGTGCGGAAGACGGGGAAGGAAGGACGATCTACGAGCAGTACTTC

J gene: TRBJ1-1
D gene: TRBD1
clone size: few
V gene: TRBV24-1
CDR3 length: 15
CDR3 protein: CATSETGQAGTEAFF
CDR3 DNA: TGTGCCACCAGTGAGACGGGACAGGCGGGCACTGAAGCTTTCTTT

J gene: TRBJ2-5
D gene: NA
clone size: NA
V gene: TRBV7-8
CDR3 length: 18
CDR3 protein: CASSLARVLRGLEETQYF
CDR3 DNA: TGTGCCAGCAGCTTAGCGCGGGTCCTAAGGGGTCTAGAAGAGACCCAGTACTTC

J gene: TRBJ2-1
D gene: NA
clone size: NA
V gene: TRBV14
CDR3 length: 15
CDR3 protein: CASSPLDRKNNEQFF
CDR3 DNA: TGTGCCAGCAGCCCGTTAGACAGGAAAAACAATGAGCAGTTCTTC

J gene: TRBJ2-7
D gene: NA
clone size: many
V gene: TRBV12-3/TRBV12-4
CDR3 length: 13
CDR3 protein: CASSLGHLYEQYF
CDR3 DNA: TGTGCCAGCAGTTTGGGGCACCTCTACGAGCAGTACTTC

J gene: TRBJ1-2
D gene: TRBD1
clone size: NA
V gene: TRBV24-1
CDR3 length: 14
CDR3 protein: CATSEIDRAYGYTF
CDR3 DNA: TGTGCCACCAGTGAAATAGACAGGGCCTATGGCTACACCTTC

J gene: TRBJ2-3
D gene: NA
clone size: NA
V gene: TRBV6-1
CDR3 length: 15
CDR3 protein: CASSPRREQADTQYF
CDR3 DNA: TGTGCCAGCAGTCCCCGCCGAGAACAGGCAGATACGCAGTATTTT

J gene: TRBJ2-1
D gene: NA
clone size: many
V gene: TRBV20-1
CDR3 length: 14
CDR3 protein: CSARDRGTYNEQFF
CDR3 DNA: TGCAGTGCTAGAGACCGTGGGACTTATAATGAGCAGTTCTTC

J gene: TRBJ1-1
D gene: NA
clone size: NA
V gene: TRBV7-9
CDR3 length: 15
CDR3 protein: CASSLFTGTNTEAFF
CDR3 DNA: TGTGCCAGCAGCTTATTTACAGGGACGAACACTGAAGCTTTCTTT

J gene: TRBJ2-2
D gene: NA
clone size: many
V gene: TRBV4-2
CDR3 length: 12
CDR3 protein: CASSQLDGELFF
CDR3 DNA: TGTGCCAGCAGCCAGTTGGACGGGGAGCTGTTTTTT

J gene: TRBJ2-7
D gene: NA
clone size: NA
V gene: TRBV6-2/TRBV6-3
CDR3 length: 15
CDR3 protein: CASPSDTGTSGEQYF
CDR3 DNA: TGTGCCAGCCCTTCCGACACAGGGACCTCTGGGGAGCAGTACTTC

J gene: TRBJ2-7
D gene: NA
clone size: NA
V gene: TRBV2
CDR3 length: 13
CDR3 protein: CASSVQPANEQYF
CDR3 DNA: TGTGCCAGCAGTGTTCAACCAGCTAATGAGCAGTACTTC

J gene: TRBJ2-1
D gene: NA
clone size: few
V gene: TRBV6-5
CDR3 length: 15
CDR3 protein: CASSSSAYTYNEQFF
CDR3 DNA: TGTGCCAGCAGTTCGTCGGCTTATACCTACAATGAGCAGTTCTTC

J gene: TRBJ2-7
D gene: TRBD2
clone size: NA
V gene: TRBV11-2
CDR3 length: 14
CDR3 protein: CASSSTSGAHEQYF
CDR3 DNA: TGTGCCAGCAGCTCAACTAGCGGCGCCCACGAGCAGTACTTC

J gene: TRBJ2-7
D gene: TRBD1
clone size: NA
V gene: TRBV27
CDR3 length: 13
CDR3 protein: CATSGTGGYEQYF
CDR3 DNA: TGTGCCACGTCCGGGACAGGGGGTTACGAGCAGTACTTC

J gene: TRBJ1-5
D gene: TRBD1
clone size: many
V gene: TRBV2
CDR3 length: 14
CDR3 protein: CASSDRQGGQPQHF
CDR3 DNA: TGTGCCAGCAGTGATCGACAGGGGGGTCAGCCCCAGCATTTT

J gene: TRBJ1-5
D gene: NA
clone size: few
V gene: TRBV5-1
CDR3 length: 14
CDR3 protein: CASSLWGGDQPQHF
CDR3 DNA: TGCGCCAGCAGCTTGTGGGGGGGAGATCAGCCCCAGCATTTT

J gene: TRBJ2-3
D gene: NA
clone size: NA
V gene: TRBV20-1
CDR3 length: 15
CDR3 protein: CSARDSEASTDTQYF
CDR3 DNA: TGCAGTGCTAGGGATAGCGAGGCATCCACAGATACGCAGTATTTT

J gene: TRBJ1-2
D gene: NA
clone size: NA
V gene: TRBV20-1
CDR3 length: 13
CDR3 protein: CSGRRATVDGYTF
CDR3 DNA: TGCAGTGGTAGGAGGGCTACAGTCGATGGCTACACCTTC

J gene: TRBJ2-1
D gene: TRBD2
clone size: NA
V gene: TRBV9
CDR3 length: 17
CDR3 protein: CASSAKMTSGTYNEQFF
CDR3 DNA: TGTGCCAGCAGCGCGAAGATGACTAGCGGGACCTACAATGAGCAGTTCTTC

J gene: TRBJ2-1
D gene: TRBD1
clone size: few
V gene: TRBV24-1
CDR3 length: 15
CDR3 protein: CATSLTGGAYNEQFF
CDR3 DNA: TGTGCCACCAGCCTGACAGGGGGAGCCTACAATGAGCAGTTCTTC

J gene: TRBJ1-1
D gene: NA
clone size: NA
V gene: TRBV13
CDR3 length: 14
CDR3 protein: CASSFPSEGTEAFF
CDR3 DNA: TGTGCCAGCAGCTTCCCCTCGGAGGGCACTGAAGCTTTCTTT

J gene: TRBJ2-1
D gene: TRBD2
clone size: NA
V gene: TRBV2
CDR3 length: 14
CDR3 protein: CASSVAGGPSEQFF
CDR3 DNA: TGTGCCAGCAGTGTAGCGGGGGGGCCGAGTGAGCAGTTCTTC

J gene: TRBJ2-7
D gene: TRBD1
clone size: NA
V gene: TRBV27
CDR3 length: 16
CDR3 protein: CASSFRLTGTTYEQYF
CDR3 DNA: TGTGCCAGCAGTTTCCGGTTGACAGGGACGACCTACGAGCAGTACTTC

J gene: TRBJ2-7
D gene: NA
clone size: few
V gene: TRBV6-1
CDR3 length: 13
CDR3 protein: CASSVTETYEQYF
CDR3 DNA: TGTGCCAGCAGCGTGACAGAGACCTACGAGCAGTACTTC

J gene: TRBJ2-7
D gene: TRBD1
clone size: few
V gene: TRBV10-3
CDR3 length: 15
CDR3 protein: CAISGTGTGAREQYF
CDR3 DNA: TGTGCCATCAGTGGTACCGGGACAGGCGCCCGAGAGCAGTACTTC

J gene: TRBJ1-5
D gene: NA
clone size: NA
V gene: TRBV19
CDR3 length: 13
CDR3 protein: CASSGQTNQPQHF
CDR3 DNA: TGTGCCAGTAGCGGACAGACCAATCAGCCCCAGCATTTT

J gene: TRBJ1-3
D gene: NA
clone size: few
V gene: TRBV6-1
CDR3 length: 15
CDR3 protein: CASSPPGVSGNTIYF
CDR3 DNA: TGTGCCAGCAGTCCCCCCGGGGTCTCTGGAAACACCATATATTTT

J gene: TRBJ1-2
D gene: NA
clone size: NA
V gene: TRBV20-1
CDR3 length: 15
CDR3 protein: CSASVWQGQNYGYTF
CDR3 DNA: TGCAGTGCATCCGTCTGGCAGGGCCAGAACTATGGCTACACCTTC

J gene: TRBJ1-3
D gene: TRBD1
clone size: few
V gene: TRBV6-1
CDR3 length: 16
CDR3 protein: CASSPRGTVSGNTIYF
CDR3 DNA: TGTGCCAGCAGTCCTCGCGGGACAGTCTCTGGAAACACCATATATTTT